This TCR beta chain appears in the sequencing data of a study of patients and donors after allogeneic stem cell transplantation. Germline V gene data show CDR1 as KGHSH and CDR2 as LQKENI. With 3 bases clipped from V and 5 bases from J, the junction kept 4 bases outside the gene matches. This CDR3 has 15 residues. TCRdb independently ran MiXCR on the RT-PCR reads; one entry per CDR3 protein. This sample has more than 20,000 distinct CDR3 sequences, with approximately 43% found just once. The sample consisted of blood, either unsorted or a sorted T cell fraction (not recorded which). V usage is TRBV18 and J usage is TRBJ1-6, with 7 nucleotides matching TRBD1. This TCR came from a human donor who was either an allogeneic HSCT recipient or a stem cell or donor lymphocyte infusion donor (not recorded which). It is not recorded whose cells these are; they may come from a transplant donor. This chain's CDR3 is CASSPTGTDNSPLHF. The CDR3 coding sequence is TGTGCCAGCTCACCGACCGGGACAGATAATTCACCCCTCCACTTT.